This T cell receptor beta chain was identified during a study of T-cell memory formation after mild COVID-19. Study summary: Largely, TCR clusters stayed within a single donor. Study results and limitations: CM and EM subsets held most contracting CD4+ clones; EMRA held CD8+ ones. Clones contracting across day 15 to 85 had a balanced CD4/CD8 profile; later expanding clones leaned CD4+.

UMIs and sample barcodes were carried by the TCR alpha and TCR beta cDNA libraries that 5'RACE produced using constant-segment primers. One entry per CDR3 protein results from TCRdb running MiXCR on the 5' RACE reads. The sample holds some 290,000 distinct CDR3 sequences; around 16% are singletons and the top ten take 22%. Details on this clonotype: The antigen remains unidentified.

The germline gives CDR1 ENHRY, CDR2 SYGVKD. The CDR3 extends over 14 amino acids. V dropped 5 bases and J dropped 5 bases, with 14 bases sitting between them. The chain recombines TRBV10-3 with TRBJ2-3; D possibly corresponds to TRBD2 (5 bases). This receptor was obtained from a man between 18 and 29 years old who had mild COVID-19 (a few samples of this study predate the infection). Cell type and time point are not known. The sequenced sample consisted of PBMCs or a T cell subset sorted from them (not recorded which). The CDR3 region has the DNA TGTGCCATCAGTCGGGGTTCCTTTGGAGATACGCAGTATTTT. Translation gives CAISRGSFGDTQYF.